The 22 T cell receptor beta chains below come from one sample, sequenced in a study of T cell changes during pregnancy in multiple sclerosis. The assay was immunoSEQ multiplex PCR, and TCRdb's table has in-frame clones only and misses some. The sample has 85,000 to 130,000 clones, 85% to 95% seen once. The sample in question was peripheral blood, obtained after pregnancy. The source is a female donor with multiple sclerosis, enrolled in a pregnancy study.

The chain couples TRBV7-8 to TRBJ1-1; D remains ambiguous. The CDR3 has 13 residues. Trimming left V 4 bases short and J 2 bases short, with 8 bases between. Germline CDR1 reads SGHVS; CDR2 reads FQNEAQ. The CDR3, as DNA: TGTGCCAGCAGCTACACAATCAACACTGAAGCTTTCTTT. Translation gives CASSYTINTEAFF.

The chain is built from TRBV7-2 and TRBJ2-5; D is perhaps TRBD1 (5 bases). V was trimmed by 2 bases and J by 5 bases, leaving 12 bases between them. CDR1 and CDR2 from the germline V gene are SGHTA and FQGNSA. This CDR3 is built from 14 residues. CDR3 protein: CASSLNRIGETQYF. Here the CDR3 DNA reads TGTGCCAGCAGCTTAAACAGGATAGGCGAGACCCAGTACTTC.

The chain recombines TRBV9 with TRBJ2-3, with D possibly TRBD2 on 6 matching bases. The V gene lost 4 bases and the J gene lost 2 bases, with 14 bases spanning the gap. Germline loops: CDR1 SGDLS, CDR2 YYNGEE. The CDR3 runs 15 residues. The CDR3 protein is CASSSQGLSTDTQYF. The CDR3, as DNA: TGTGCCAGCAGCTCCCAGGGACTCTCCACAGATACGCAGTATTTT.

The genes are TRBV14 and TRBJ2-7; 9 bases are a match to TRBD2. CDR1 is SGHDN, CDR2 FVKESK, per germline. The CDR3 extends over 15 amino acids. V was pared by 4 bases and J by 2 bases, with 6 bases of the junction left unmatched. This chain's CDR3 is CASSRSGGRAYEQYF. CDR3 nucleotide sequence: TGTGCCAGCAGCCGTTCTGGCGGGAGGGCCTACGAGCAGTACTTC.

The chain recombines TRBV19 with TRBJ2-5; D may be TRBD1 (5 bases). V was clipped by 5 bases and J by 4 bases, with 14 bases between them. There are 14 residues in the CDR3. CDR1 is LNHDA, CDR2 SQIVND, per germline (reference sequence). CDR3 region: CASSSSAGRETQYF. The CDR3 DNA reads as TGTGCCAGTAGTTCGTCGGCAGGGCGAGAGACCCAGTACTTC.

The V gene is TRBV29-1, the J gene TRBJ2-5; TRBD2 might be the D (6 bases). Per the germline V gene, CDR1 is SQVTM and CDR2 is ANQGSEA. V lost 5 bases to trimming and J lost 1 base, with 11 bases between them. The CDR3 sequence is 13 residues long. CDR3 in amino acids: CSVSQRAQETQYF. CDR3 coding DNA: TGCAGCGTTTCACAGCGGGCCCAAGAGACCCAGTACTTC.

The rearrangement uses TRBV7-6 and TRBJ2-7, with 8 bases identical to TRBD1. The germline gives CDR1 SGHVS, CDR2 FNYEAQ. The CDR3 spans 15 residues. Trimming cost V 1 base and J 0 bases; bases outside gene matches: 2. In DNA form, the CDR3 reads TGTGCCAGCAGCTTAGGGACAGGGAGCTCCTACGAGCAGTACTTC. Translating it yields CASSLGTGSSYEQYF.

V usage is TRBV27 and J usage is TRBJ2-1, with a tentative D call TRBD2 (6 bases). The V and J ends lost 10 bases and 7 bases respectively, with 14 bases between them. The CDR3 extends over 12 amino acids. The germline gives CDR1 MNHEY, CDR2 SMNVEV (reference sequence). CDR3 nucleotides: TGTGCCACCCTGGGAGCGGGTAATGAGCAGTTCTTC. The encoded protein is CATLGAGNEQFF.

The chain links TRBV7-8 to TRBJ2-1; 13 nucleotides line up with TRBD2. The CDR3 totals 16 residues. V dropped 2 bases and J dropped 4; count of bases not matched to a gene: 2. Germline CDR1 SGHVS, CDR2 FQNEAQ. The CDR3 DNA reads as TGTGCCAGCAGCTTAATACTAGCGGGGGGGTACAATGAGCAGTTCTTC. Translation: CASSLILAGGYNEQFF.

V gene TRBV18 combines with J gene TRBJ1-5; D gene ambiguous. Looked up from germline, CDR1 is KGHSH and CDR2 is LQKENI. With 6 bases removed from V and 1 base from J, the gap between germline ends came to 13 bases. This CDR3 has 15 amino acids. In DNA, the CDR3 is TGTGCCAGCTCGCCCTCGTCGGGAAGCAATCAGCCCCAGCATTTT. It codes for CASSPSSGSNQPQHF.

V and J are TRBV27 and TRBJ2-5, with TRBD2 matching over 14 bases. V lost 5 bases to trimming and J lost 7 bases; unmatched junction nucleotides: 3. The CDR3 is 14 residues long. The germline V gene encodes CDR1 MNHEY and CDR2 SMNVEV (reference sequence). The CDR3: CASSPGTSGGTQYF. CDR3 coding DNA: TGTGCCAGCAGTCCAGGGACTAGCGGGGGGACCCAGTACTTC.

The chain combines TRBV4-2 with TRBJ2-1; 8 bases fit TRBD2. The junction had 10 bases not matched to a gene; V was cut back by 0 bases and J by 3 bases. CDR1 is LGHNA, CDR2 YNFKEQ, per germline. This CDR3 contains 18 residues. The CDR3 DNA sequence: TGTGCCAGCAGCCAAGATAAAAGCGGGGGTTCCCTCTACAATGAGCAGTTCTTC. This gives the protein CASSQDKSGGSLYNEQFF.

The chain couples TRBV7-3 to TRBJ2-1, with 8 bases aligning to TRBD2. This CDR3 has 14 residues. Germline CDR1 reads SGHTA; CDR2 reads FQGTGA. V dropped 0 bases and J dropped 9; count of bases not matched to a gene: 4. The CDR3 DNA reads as TGTGCCAGCAGCTTAACGGGACTAGAGGGTGAGCAGTTCTTC. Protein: CASSLTGLEGEQFF.

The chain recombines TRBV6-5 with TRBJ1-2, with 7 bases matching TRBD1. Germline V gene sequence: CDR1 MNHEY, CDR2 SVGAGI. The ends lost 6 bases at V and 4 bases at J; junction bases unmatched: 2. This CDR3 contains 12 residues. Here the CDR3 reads CASRTGSYGYTF. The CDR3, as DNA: TGTGCCAGCAGGACAGGGAGCTATGGCTACACCTTC.

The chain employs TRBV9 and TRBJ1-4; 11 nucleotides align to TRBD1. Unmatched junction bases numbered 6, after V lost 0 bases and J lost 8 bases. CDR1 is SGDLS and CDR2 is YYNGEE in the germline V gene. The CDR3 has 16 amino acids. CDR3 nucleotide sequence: TGTGCCAGCAGCGTAGGTTTGGACAGGGGGCACGAAAAACTGTTTTTT. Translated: CASSVGLDRGHEKLFF.

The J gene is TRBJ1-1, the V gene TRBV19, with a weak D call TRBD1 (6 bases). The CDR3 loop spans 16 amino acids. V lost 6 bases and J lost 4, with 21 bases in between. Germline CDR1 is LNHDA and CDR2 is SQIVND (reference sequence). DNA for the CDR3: TGTGCCAGTAGGACAAGGGGGGGGAACGGGGTCACTGAAGCTTTCTTT. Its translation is CASRTRGGNGVTEAFF.

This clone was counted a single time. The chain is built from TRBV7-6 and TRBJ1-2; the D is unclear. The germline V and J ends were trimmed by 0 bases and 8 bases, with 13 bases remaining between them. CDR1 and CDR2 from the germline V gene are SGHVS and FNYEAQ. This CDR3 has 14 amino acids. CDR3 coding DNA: TGTGCCAGCAGCTTAGCGGGCACCCGCACGGGCTACACCTTC. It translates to CASSLAGTRTGYTF.

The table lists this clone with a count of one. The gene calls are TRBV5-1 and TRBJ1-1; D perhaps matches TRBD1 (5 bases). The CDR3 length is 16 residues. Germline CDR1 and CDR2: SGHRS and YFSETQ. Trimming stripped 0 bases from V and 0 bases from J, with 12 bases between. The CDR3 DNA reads TGCGCCAGCAGCTTGGGTGGCGGGGCCCTGAACACTGAAGCTTTCTTT. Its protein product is CASSLGGGALNTEAFF.

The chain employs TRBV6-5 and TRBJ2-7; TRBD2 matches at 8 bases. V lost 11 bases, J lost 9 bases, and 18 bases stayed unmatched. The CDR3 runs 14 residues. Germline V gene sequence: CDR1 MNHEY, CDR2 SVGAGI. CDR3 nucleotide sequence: TGTGCCCGGGGGGGATTTCTGCCCTCCGATGGGCAGTACTTC. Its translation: CARGGFLPSDGQYF.

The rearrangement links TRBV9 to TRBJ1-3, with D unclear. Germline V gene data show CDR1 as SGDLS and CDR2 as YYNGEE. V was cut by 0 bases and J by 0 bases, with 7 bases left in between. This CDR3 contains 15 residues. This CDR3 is CASSVGDYSGNTIYF. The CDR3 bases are TGTGCCAGCAGCGTAGGTGACTACTCTGGAAACACCATATATTTT.

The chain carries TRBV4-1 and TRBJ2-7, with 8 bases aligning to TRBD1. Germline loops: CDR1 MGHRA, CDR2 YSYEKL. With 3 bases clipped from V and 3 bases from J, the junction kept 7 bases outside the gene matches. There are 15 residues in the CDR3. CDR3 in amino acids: CASSQQPDRDYEQYF. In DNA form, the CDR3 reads TGCGCCAGCAGCCAGCAACCGGACAGGGACTACGAGCAGTACTTC.

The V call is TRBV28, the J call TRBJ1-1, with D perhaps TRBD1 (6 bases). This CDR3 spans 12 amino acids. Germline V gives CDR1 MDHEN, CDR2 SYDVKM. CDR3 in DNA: TGTCGTACAGGGAGGGTAGAAACTGAAGCTTTCTTT. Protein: CRTGRVETEAFF.